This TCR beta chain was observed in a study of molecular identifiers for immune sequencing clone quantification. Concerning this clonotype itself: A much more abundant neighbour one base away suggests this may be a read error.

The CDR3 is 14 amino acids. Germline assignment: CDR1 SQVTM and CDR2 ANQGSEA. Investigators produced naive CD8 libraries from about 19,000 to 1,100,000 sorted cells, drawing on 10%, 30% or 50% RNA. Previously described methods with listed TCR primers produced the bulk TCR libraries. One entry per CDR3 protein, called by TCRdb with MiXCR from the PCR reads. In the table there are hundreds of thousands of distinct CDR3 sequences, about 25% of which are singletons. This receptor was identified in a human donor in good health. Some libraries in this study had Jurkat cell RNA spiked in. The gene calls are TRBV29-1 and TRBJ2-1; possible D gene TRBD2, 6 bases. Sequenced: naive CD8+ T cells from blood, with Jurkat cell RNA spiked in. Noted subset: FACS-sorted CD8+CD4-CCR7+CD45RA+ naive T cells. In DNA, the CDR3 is TGCAGCGTGATGGGACCGGGGGTATACAATAAGCAGTTCTTC. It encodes CSVMGPGVYNKQFF.